This T cell receptor (beta chain) was identified during a study of cytomegalovirus exposure and HLA in healthy donors. Study information: Some 90 million unique TCRs from HLA-typed donors were held in an early data release.

Notes on this clone: Its antigen is currently unknown.

Researchers ran the PCR with 60 Vbeta and 13 Jbeta primers. Method: immunoSEQ multiplex PCR; TCRdb's copy keeps in-frame clones and lacks some. The repertoire has about 140,000 clones, 75% to 85% of them found once; the top ten carry about 5%. CDR3 length: 15 residues. With V trimmed by 4 bases and J by 8 bases, 15 bases remained unmatched. Germline assignment: CDR1 SQVTM and CDR2 ANQGSEA. General observations from the study: V- and J-gene trimming in TCR beta was tied to a missense DCLRE1C variant by an analysis performed later. For cytomegalovirus status, the classifier reportedly gave diagnoses with high specificity and sensitivity. The authors judged a highly shared variant cluster likely a sequencing artifact.

The TCR originated in a man in his forties in good health and CMV-seronegative. Sequencing was done on a sample of PBMCs. The chain combines TRBV29-1 with TRBJ1-2; 8 nucleotides agree with TRBD1. The CDR3: CSVGAGGGSEGGYTF. The CDR3 DNA reads as TGCAGCGTTGGGGCAGGGGGCGGTTCAGAAGGAGGCTACACCTTC.